This T cell receptor (beta chain) was sequenced for a study of Graves' ophthalmopathy and Graves' hyperthyroidism. RNA transcripts provided the template for amplifying TCR beta CDR3 regions. RT-PCR in the first round used HTBI primers; a second-round multiplex PCR followed. MiXCR, run by TCRdb on the multiplex PCR reads, gives a single entry per CDR3 protein. The table shows over 150,000 distinct CDR3 sequences, with less than 45% occurring only once. This CDR3 is built from 15 residues. V was trimmed by 2 bases and J by 7 bases, leaving 12 bases between them. In this sample, this clonotype turned up many times. Its antigen remains unidentified. Orbital computed tomography, together with clinical symptoms, serum thyroxine, TRAb and thyroid ultrasound, was used for diagnosis. Study findings and constraints: The majority of expanded thyroid clonotypes above 0.001 frequency also occurred in blood.

This clonotype originated in a woman between 40 and 55 years old with Graves' ophthalmopathy. The gene calls are TRBV12-3 or TRBV12-4 and TRBJ1-6; the D gene is possibly TRBD1 (6 bases). The sequencing input was peripheral blood. The DNA for the CDR3 is TGTGCCAGCAGTTTAAGAGGCCAGGGGAATTCACCCCTCCACTTT. Encoded protein: CASSLRGQGNSPLHF.